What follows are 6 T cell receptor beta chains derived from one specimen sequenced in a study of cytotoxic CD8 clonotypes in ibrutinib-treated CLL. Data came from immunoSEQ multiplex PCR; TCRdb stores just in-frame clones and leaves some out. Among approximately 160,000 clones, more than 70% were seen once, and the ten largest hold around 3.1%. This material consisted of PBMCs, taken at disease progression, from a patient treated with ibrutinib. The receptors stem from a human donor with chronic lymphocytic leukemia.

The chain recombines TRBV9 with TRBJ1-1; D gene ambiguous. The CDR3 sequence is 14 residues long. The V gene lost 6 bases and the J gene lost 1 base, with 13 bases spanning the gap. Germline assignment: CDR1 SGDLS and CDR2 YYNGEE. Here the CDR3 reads CASTIHPENTEAFF. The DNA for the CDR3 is TGTGCCAGCACCATTCATCCAGAGAACACTGAAGCTTTCTTT.

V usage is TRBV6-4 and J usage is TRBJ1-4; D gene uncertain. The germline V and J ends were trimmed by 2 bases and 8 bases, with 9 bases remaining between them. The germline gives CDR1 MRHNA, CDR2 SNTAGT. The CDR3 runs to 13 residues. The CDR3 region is CASSDEGGEKLFF. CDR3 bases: TGTGCCAGCAGTGACGAGGGAGGAGAAAAACTGTTTTTT.

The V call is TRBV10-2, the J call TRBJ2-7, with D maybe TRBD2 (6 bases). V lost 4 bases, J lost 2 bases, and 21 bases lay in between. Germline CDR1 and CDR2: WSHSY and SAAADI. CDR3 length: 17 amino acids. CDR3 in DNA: TGCGCCAGCAGTGTTCTGGGCGGGGTCGGACGGGCCTACGAGCAGTACTTC. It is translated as CASSVLGGVGRAYEQYF.

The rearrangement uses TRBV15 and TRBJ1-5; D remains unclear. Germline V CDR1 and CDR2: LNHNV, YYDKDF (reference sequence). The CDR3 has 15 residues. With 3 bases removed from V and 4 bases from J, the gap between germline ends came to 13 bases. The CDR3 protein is CATSRTTQPNQPQHF. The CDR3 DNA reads TGTGCCACCAGCAGGACTACACAACCGAATCAGCCCCAGCATTTT.

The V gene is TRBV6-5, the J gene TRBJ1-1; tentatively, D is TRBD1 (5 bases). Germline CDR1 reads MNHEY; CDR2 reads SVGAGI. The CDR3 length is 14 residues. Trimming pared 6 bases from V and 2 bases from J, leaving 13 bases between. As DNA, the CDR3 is TGTGCCAGCAGCCCCAGGGTGGTTAACACTGAAGCTTTCTTT. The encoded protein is CASSPRVVNTEAFF.

The CDR3 here is CASSRTGNYGYTF. CDR3 bases: TGTGCCAGCAGTCGGACAGGGAACTATGGCTACACCTTC. The gene calls are TRBV28 and TRBJ1-2, with 8 bases lining up with TRBD1. The CDR3 is 13 amino acids. CDR1 is MDHEN and CDR2 is SYDVKM in the germline V gene. The ends lost 5 bases at V and 2 bases at J; junction bases unmatched: 1.